The rows below give T cell receptor beta chains drawn from one sample of a study of CD8 T cells in Susac syndrome. TCRdb itself ran the immunoSEQ multiplex PCR reads through MiXCR, one entry per CDR3 protein. This sample has about 140,000 distinct CDR3 sequences; over 85% occur once, and the top ten carry around 0.29%. The sample was CD8+ T cells from PBMCs. The receptors come from a human donor in good health. The CDR3 runs from the conserved cysteine through the conserved F or W. D genes are given only for firm matches. Clone size is stated in some rows and not others, as once, few, many or a class when expanded.

v_call	d_call	clone_size	j_call	cdr3_nt	cdr3_aa
TRBV12-3/TRBV12-4	-	-	TRBJ1-1	TGTGCCAGCATCAAGACAGGGAACACTGAAGCTTTCTTT	CASIKTGNTEAFF
TRBV6-2/TRBV6-3	-	-	TRBJ1-1	TGTGCCAGCAGTTACTCGGCGGGGGGTTGGAACACTGAAGCTTTCTTT	CASSYSAGGWNTEAFF
TRBV15	-	-	TRBJ2-3	TGTGCCACCAGCAGAGGGGAAGGGAGCGCAGATACGCAGTATTTT	CATSRGEGSADTQYF
TRBV28	-	-	TRBJ2-1	TGTGCCAGCAGTTTCACCCGGGGCAATGAGCAGTTCTTC	CASSFTRGNEQFF
TRBV9	-	-	TRBJ2-3	TGTGCCAGCAGCCCCCGCCCCCAAGATACGCAGTATTTT	CASSPRPQDTQYF
TRBV29-1	TRBD1	-	TRBJ2-5	TGCAGCGTTGAAGCAGCTGGCAGGGGGCCGGAGACCCAGTACTTC	CSVEAAGRGPETQYF
TRBV7-9	-	-	TRBJ2-5	TGTGCCAGCAGCCGGAAAGAGACCCAGTACTTC	CASSRKETQYF
TRBV13	TRBD2	-	TRBJ2-7	TGTGCCAGCAGCCTAAGGACTAGCGGGATTGAGGTGTACGAGCAGTACTTC	CASSLRTSGIEVYEQYF
TRBV20-1	-	-	TRBJ2-2	TGCAGTGCTTGGTACACCGGGGAGCTGTTTTTT	CSAWYTGELFF
TRBV29-1	-	-	TRBJ1-4	TGCAGCGTTGTACCCTTAGGTAACATTGTGGGGACTGAAAAACTGTTTTTT	CSVVPLGNIVGTEKLFF
TRBV14	TRBD2	-	TRBJ2-1	TGTGCCAGCAGCCAAGCGACGGGGAGGGCCTTCGAGCAGTTCTTC	CASSQATGRAFEQFF
TRBV7-3	-	-	TRBJ2-3	TGTGCCAGCAGAACCCCCCGGAAAGGGCCGCCGTATACGCAGTATTTT	CASRTPRKGPPYTQYF
TRBV12-3/TRBV12-4	-	once	TRBJ2-1	TGTGCCAGCAGCGGGGACCGTGAGCAGTTCTTC	CASSGDREQFF
TRBV9	-	-	TRBJ1-2	TGTGCCAGCAGCGTAGTAGACTTCCCAGCGGAGGGCTACACCTTC	CASSVVDFPAEGYTF
TRBV20-1	-	-	TRBJ2-1	TGCAGTGCCAGGACCGGGGTGGACAATGAGCAGTTCTTC	CSARTGVDNEQFF
TRBV6-1	TRBD1	-	TRBJ2-3	TGTGCCAGCAGTGAATGGACAGGGGGCCTCTCAGATACGCAGTATTTT	CASSEWTGGLSDTQYF
TRBV14	-	-	TRBJ1-1	TGTGCCAGCAGCCCCGGAGCTGAAGCTTTCTTT	CASSPGAEAFF
TRBV4-3	-	once	TRBJ1-4	TGCGCCAGCAGCCAAGAAACCGTGCAGGCCGCTAATGAAAAACTGTTTTTT	CASSQETVQAANEKLFF
TRBV27	TRBD2	-	TRBJ2-1	TGTGCCAGCAGTTTACCTTGGGGGGGAAACAATGAGCAGTTCTTC	CASSLPWGGNNEQFF
TRBV3-1	-	-	TRBJ1-3	TGTGCCAGCAGCCAAGACGCCAACACTGGAAACACCATATATTTT	CASSQDANTGNTIYF
TRBV30	-	-	TRBJ2-7	TGTGCCTGGAGTTGGCTAGGGTCCACCTACGAGCAGTACTTC	CAWSWLGSTYEQYF
TRBV30	-	-	TRBJ2-3	TGTGCCTGGAACAGGATTAGCACAGATACGCAGTATTTT	CAWNRISTDTQYF
TRBV7-8	-	-	TRBJ2-5	TGTGCCAGCAGCTCCAGTTTCGGCAGGGAGCGAGAGACCCAGTACTTC	CASSSSFGRERETQYF
TRBV7-8	TRBD1	-	TRBJ2-5	TGTGCCAGCAGCTTAGCGGGACAGGGGGCGCTGATTGGCGAGACCCAGTACTTC	CASSLAGQGALIGETQYF
TRBV27	TRBD2	-	TRBJ2-7	TGTGCCAGCAGTTTACGACTAGCGGGAGTGAGCGAGCAGTACTTC	CASSLRLAGVSEQYF
TRBV25-1	-	-	TRBJ2-5	TGTGCCAGCAGTGATCCAGGGCGCCCGGAGACCCAGTACTTC	CASSDPGRPETQYF